This TCR beta chain appears in the sequencing data of a study of PD-L1 blockade in urothelial cancer. Study information: Beginning in about 2014, patients received atezolizumab, given as 1,200 mg intravenously every 3 weeks. In the patient group, about 85% of the roughly 30 were males with bladder-origin urothelial cancer. General study results and limits: For durable-benefit patients, tumor-associated blood clones expanded more at 3 weeks.

Per germline, CDR1 MRHNA and CDR2 SNTAGT. The CDR3 has 16 amino acids. The trim removed 1 base at V and 5 bases at J, leaving 5 bases unmatched. Time point denoted: peripheral blood 6 weeks after treatment start. Urothelial carcinoma, locally advanced or metastatic, affected the patients. This clone rates as medium-sized. Its antigen is as yet unknown. TCRdb's table, derived via immunoSEQ multiplex PCR, lists solely in-frame clones and lacks some. The profile covers about 44,000 clones, with about 90% appearing a single time and about 6.8% taken by the ten largest. The clonotype originates from a man aged 65-85 years with urothelial cancer. Here the sequenced sample was PBMCs, taken around atezolizumab (anti-PD-L1) treatment. The chain recombines TRBV6-4 with TRBJ2-2; 9 bases line up with TRBD2. CDR3 nucleotides: TGTGCCAGCAGTGACTTTGCGGGAGGGCCGACCGGGGAGCTGTTTTTT. This codes for CASSDFAGGPTGELFF.